This entry is about one TCR beta chain. This sample is part of a study of blood T cell repertoires in COVID-19. The overall study: The United States, Italy and Spain provided the acute and convalescent COVID-19 samples. PBMCs, B-cell-depleted T cells, or T cells provided the cDNA or gDNA that made up the material.

Assignment of participants to cohorts was predicated upon participant-reported clinical history. Two negative PCRs, clearance, or symptom resolution had been documented for recovered Cohort 3 donors. CDR3 length equals 14 residues. V lost 6 bases and J 2 bases, leaving 13 bases between the germline ends. CDR1 and CDR2 (germline): MNHNY, SVGAGI (reference sequence). Assay: immunoSEQ multiplex PCR; the TCRdb copy retains only in-frame clones and omits some. The data contain 150,000 to 200,000 clones, 80% of them singletons. The chain joins TRBV6-6 to TRBJ1-1; tentatively, D is TRBD1 (5 bases). The sample consisted of PBMCs or T cells enriched from blood (not recorded which). The sequence derives from a man between 40 and 49 years old who had recovered from COVID-19. The CDR3 sequence: CASRLGGENTEAFF. CDR3 sequence (DNA): TGTGCCAGCAGATTGGGAGGGGAAAACACTGAAGCTTTCTTT.